This T cell receptor beta chain was observed in a study of blood T cell repertoires in COVID-19. Study as a whole: PBMCs, B-cell-depleted T cells, or T cells were the source of the cDNA or gDNA that made up the material.

Per the study methods: Using reference gene primer amplification, nucleated cell counts were estimated. TCRdb's copy holds only in-frame clones and misses some; the assay was immunoSEQ multiplex PCR. V and J calls and clone size follow that table, whereas D and trimming were derived from the DNA. The table shows about 260,000 clones, with approximately 80% occurring only once. Germline CDR1 is SGHDN and CDR2 is FVKESK. This CDR3 contains 16 residues. J lost 8 bases, V lost 2 bases, and 9 bases had no gene match. Sequenced: peripheral blood. The clonotype comes from a man between 60 and 75 years old with acute or convalescent COVID-19. This chain connects TRBV14 to TRBJ2-2; 9 positions agree with TRBD2. Written as DNA, the CDR3 is TGTGCCAGCAGCCAACAGCTAGCGGGACCCGGGGGGGAGCTGTTTTTT. Translation: CASSQQLAGPGGELFF.